Following are 16 T cell receptor beta chains from one sample sequenced in a study of T-cell memory formation after mild COVID-19. TCRdb re-called the 5' RACE reads with MiXCR, one entry per CDR3 protein. The data hold roughly 100,000 distinct CDR3 sequences, with 13% observed a single time. The sequenced sample was PBMCs or a T cell subset sorted from them (not recorded which). The receptors here all came from an adult woman who had mild COVID-19 (a few samples of this study predate the infection). Cell type and time point are not known.

V and J are TRBV12-3 or TRBV12-4 and TRBJ2-7; D possibly matches TRBD1 or TRBD2 (7 bases each). The CDR3 contains 14 residues. V dropped 4 bases and J dropped 2 bases, with 12 bases sitting between them. CDR3 coding DNA: TGTGCCAGCAGTTCAGGGGGGGGACCCTACGAGCAGTACTTC. Its protein product is CASSSGGGPYEQYF.

The V and J genes are TRBV6-5 and TRBJ1-1; D gene ambiguous. Trimming took 0 bases from V and 7 from J, leaving 12 bases between them. Germline V gives CDR1 MNHEY, CDR2 SVGAGI. The CDR3 contains 14 residues. CDR3 sequence: CASSYSRGWGEAFF. The CDR3 DNA follows: TGTGCCAGCAGTTACTCAAGAGGATGGGGTGAAGCTTTCTTT.

This clonotype appeared a few times. V is TRBV7-9 and J is TRBJ2-7, with TRBD1 matching over 7 bases. This CDR3 has 12 amino acids. Germline V gene data show CDR1 as SEHNR and CDR2 as FQNEAQ (reference sequence). V lost 5 bases, J lost 4 bases, and 2 bases stayed unmatched. CDR3 protein: CASSRQGYEQYF. The CDR3 nucleotides read TGTGCCAGCAGCAGACAGGGTTACGAGCAGTACTTC.

This clonotype occurred a few times. The chain employs TRBV7-3 and TRBJ1-1; maybe TRBD1 (5 bases). The V end lost 5 bases, the J end lost 5 bases, and 18 bases lay between the germline ends. CDR3 size: 15 residues. Germline V lookup: CDR1 SGHTA, CDR2 FQGTGA. The CDR3 loop reads CASSPSSERGTEAFF. Written as DNA, the CDR3 is TGTGCCAGCAGCCCGTCATCCGAGAGGGGTACTGAAGCTTTCTTT.

Only a few counts were recorded for this clonotype. This chain joins TRBV7-6 and TRBJ2-2; 14 bases align to TRBD2. Germline V lookup: CDR1 SGHVS, CDR2 FNYEAQ. The CDR3 length is 19 residues. Germline trimming cut 5 bases from V and 1 base from J; bases unmatched to any gene: 9. The CDR3 spells CASSRLGLAGDGNTGELFF. For the CDR3, the DNA is TGTGCCAGCAGCCGATTGGGACTAGCGGGAGATGGGAACACCGGGGAGCTGTTTTTT. The full variable domain, completed using reference TRBV7-6 and TRBJ2-2, is GAGVSQSPRYKVTKRGQDVALRCDPISGHVSLYWYRQALGQGPEFLTYFNYEAQQDKSGLPNDRFSAERPEGSISTLTIQRTEQRDSAMYRCASSRLGLAGDGNTGELFFGEGSRLTVL.

The CDR3 region has the DNA TGTGCCAGCAGCACGGACACGAGAAGCAATCAGCCCCAGCATTTT. It translates to CASSTDTRSNQPQHF. V gene TRBV14 combines with J gene TRBJ1-5; TRBD1 might be the D (5 bases). Trimming removed 5 bases at V and 1 base at J, with 12 bases between. The germline gives CDR1 SGHDN, CDR2 FVKESK. The CDR3 spans 15 residues.

There are a few counts of this clonotype. The chain links TRBV5-1 to TRBJ2-3, with a weak D call TRBD2 (6 bases). Germline V lookup: CDR1 SGHRS, CDR2 YFSETQ. Deletions cut 0 bases from V and 0 bases from J, with 11 bases between. This CDR3 region has 16 residues. CDR3 in DNA: TGCGCCAGCAGCTTGGCCTCAGGGACTAGCACAGATACGCAGTATTTT. Its protein is CASSLASGTSTDTQYF.

This clonotype was seen at least ten times. This chain joins TRBV12-3 or TRBV12-4 and TRBJ2-7; D ambiguous. The CDR3 has 13 amino acids. Trimming removed 3 bases at V and 5 bases at J, with 11 bases between. The CDR3 region has the DNA TGTGCCAGCAGTTTCCTAGTTCTACACGAGCAGTACTTC. Its translation: CASSFLVLHEQYF.

V usage is TRBV9 and J usage is TRBJ2-5; tentatively, D is TRBD1 (5 bases). CDR1 and CDR2 from the germline V gene are SGDLS and YYNGEE. With 0 bases removed from V and 5 bases from J, the gap between germline ends came to 14 bases. CDR3 size: 15 residues. The DNA for the CDR3 is TGTGCCAGCAGCGTAGAAGGGGCCCCCGCGGAGACCCAGTACTTC. Its protein is CASSVEGAPAETQYF.

V usage is TRBV6-5 and J usage is TRBJ2-1, with 8 bases matching TRBD2. Germline loops: CDR1 MNHEY, CDR2 SVGAGI. J lost 6 bases, V lost 2 bases, and 12 bases had no gene match. There are 17 residues in the CDR3. In DNA, the CDR3 is TGTGCCAGCAGTTACCACTCCTCCAGCGGGAGCGTCAATGAGCAGTTCTTC. The encoded protein is CASSYHSSSGSVNEQFF.

This clonotype was observed a handful of times. V and J are TRBV7-9 and TRBJ2-7; the D gene is possibly TRBD1 (6 bases). This CDR3 has 13 residues. V was clipped by 5 bases and J by 3 bases, with 11 bases between them. Germline V CDR1 and CDR2: SEHNR, FQNEAQ (reference sequence). CDR3 coding DNA: TGTGCCAGCAGCCCCCGAGGGGGCTACGAGCAGTACTTC. This gives the protein CASSPRGGYEQYF.

The chain employs TRBV4-1 and TRBJ1-1; D call uncertain. Germline loops: CDR1 MGHRA, CDR2 YSYEKL. The CDR3 length is 15 residues. Trimming removed 1 base at V and 5 bases at J, with 14 bases between. CDR3: CASSQGYGPVTEAFF. For the CDR3, the DNA is TGCGCCAGCAGCCAAGGATACGGTCCGGTTACTGAAGCTTTCTTT.

This clonotype has just a few counts. The chain links TRBV7-6 to TRBJ1-1; D uncertain. V was trimmed by 4 bases and J by 4 bases, leaving 16 bases between them. The CDR3 covers 15 residues. Germline V gives CDR1 SGHVS, CDR2 FNYEAQ. Here the CDR3 reads CASSSKARWGTEAFF. In DNA, the CDR3 is TGTGCCAGCAGCTCGAAGGCCCGTTGGGGCACTGAAGCTTTCTTT.

This clonotype has at least ten counts. The CDR3 DNA is TGTGCCAGCAGCCCCACAGATACGCAGTATTTT. Translated: CASSPTDTQYF. The rearrangement links TRBV12-3 or TRBV12-4 to TRBJ2-3, with no clear D. V was clipped by 6 bases and J by 2 bases, with 3 bases between them. The CDR3 has 11 amino acids.

This clonotype was counted at least ten times. The chain employs TRBV10-3 and TRBJ2-7; D might be TRBD2 (6 bases). Germline CDR1 is ENHRY and CDR2 is SYGVKD. V was clipped by 10 bases and J by 2 bases, with 12 bases between them. This CDR3 has 12 amino acids. This CDR3 reads CATREEAYEQYF. The CDR3 DNA sequence: TGTGCCACCAGGGAGGAGGCCTACGAGCAGTACTTC.

This clonotype was counted between two and nine times. The gene calls are TRBV12-3 or TRBV12-4 and TRBJ2-2, with a weak D call TRBD2 (7 bases). The CDR3 has 13 residues. Trimming cost V 5 bases and J 5 bases, with 9 bases left between them. The CDR3 reads CASSKGGTGELFF. In nucleotides, the CDR3 is TGTGCCAGCAGTAAGGGGGGGACCGGGGAGCTGTTTTTT.